This T cell receptor beta chain was found in a study of blood T cell repertoires in COVID-19. Per the study methods: Using reference gene primer amplification, nucleated cell counts were estimated. Repertoires were generated with immunoSEQ multiplex PCR, while TCRdb's copy carries only in-frame clones and drops some. D and trimming come from the DNA, and the V and J calls and clone size come from that table. The sample yields about 140,000 clones, about 80% seen once. The germline gives CDR1 ENHRY, CDR2 SYGVKD. The CDR3 spans 14 residues. V shed 7 bases and J 7 bases; nucleotides not matched to a gene: 9.

V usage is TRBV10-3 and J usage is TRBJ2-5; TRBD2 matches 10 bases. The receptor was isolated from a human donor in a cohort sampled during active COVID-19. The sample consisted of peripheral blood. Here the CDR3 reads CAINSGGFLATQYF. CDR3 nucleotides: TGTGCCATCAATAGCGGGGGGTTTTTGGCGACCCAGTACTTC.